One and the same sample provided the 30 T cell receptor beta chains below, sequenced in a study of breast tumors, draining lymph nodes, adjacent tissues. A single record per CDR3 protein comes from TCRdb applying MiXCR to the multiplex PCR reads. The repertoire holds about 15,000 distinct CDR3 sequences, with 52% as singletons. The sequencing sample was made of tumor-adjacent breast tissue. The source is a female donor with breast cancer. Some clones in this sample may be carry-over from other donors' samples.

This clonotype was detected a few times. The chain joins TRBV6-2 or TRBV6-3 to TRBJ1-5; TRBD1 agrees at 8 bases. Germline V gene lookup returns CDR1 MNHEY and CDR2 SVGEGT. J lost 11 bases, V lost 4 bases, and 1 base had no gene match. The CDR3 is made up of 11 amino acids. As DNA, the CDR3 is TGTGCCAGCAGTTGGGGACAGGCCCAGCATTTT. This codes for CASSWGQAQHF.

The rearrangement uses TRBV9 and TRBJ2-7; D remains ambiguous. This CDR3 has 9 amino acids. The germline gives CDR1 SGDLS, CDR2 YYNGEE. The V and J ends lost 0 bases and 9 bases respectively, with 1 base between them. For the CDR3, the DNA is TGTGCCAGCAGCGTAGGGCAGTACTTC. Encoded protein: CASSVGQYF.

J is TRBJ1-4 and V is TRBV19; D is unclear. The V and J ends lost 5 bases and 8 bases respectively, with 18 bases between them. Germline loops: CDR1 LNHDA, CDR2 SQIVND (reference sequence). This CDR3 has 15 residues. CDR3 in DNA: TGTGCCAGTAGTCTGCAGGCCCCCATCCGGGAAAAACTGTTTTTT. This translates into CASSLQAPIREKLFF. The full variable domain, rest sourced from reference TRBV19 and TRBJ1-4, is DGGITQSPKYLFRKEGQNVTLSCEQNLNHDAMYWYRQDPGQGLRLIYYSQIVNDFQKGDIAEGYSVSREKKESFPLTVTSAQKNPTAFYLCASSLQAPIREKLFFGSGTQLSVL.

This clonotype is medium-sized (0.01 to 0.1%) in the sample. The rearrangement joins TRBV12-3 or TRBV12-4 to TRBJ2-7; D ambiguous. This CDR3 is built from 13 residues. V shed 3 bases and J shed 5 bases, with 11 bases lying between them. The DNA of the CDR3 is TGTGCCAGCAGTTTCGGGCAGCCCAACGAGCAGTACTTC. It is translated as CASSFGQPNEQYF.

By sample share, this clonotype is medium-sized (0.01 to 0.1%). J is TRBJ2-3 and V is TRBV20-1, with 7 bases aligning to TRBD2. The CDR3 consists of 13 residues. Germline V CDR1 and CDR2: DFQATT, SNEGSKA (reference sequence). As DNA, the CDR3 is TGCAGCCAACGGCGGGAGAGCACAGATACGCAGTATTTT. Its protein product is CSQRRESTDTQYF.

The gene calls are TRBV19 and TRBJ1-6; D unresolved. In germline, CDR1 is LNHDA, CDR2 SQIVND (reference sequence). The CDR3 runs to 12 residues. V was trimmed by 5 bases and J by 9 bases, leaving 8 bases between them. The CDR3 DNA sequence: TGTGCCAGTAGTTCCCATGGTTCACCCCTCCACTTT. Amino acid sequence: CASSSHGSPLHF.

This clonotype has only a few counts. The rearrangement uses TRBV4-3 and TRBJ2-7; 7 positions agree with TRBD2. The V gene's germline CDR1 is LGHNA and CDR2 YSLEER. Germline trimming cut 2 bases from V and 0 bases from J; bases unmatched to any gene: 7. The CDR3 totals 16 residues. This chain's CDR3 is CASSQPSASGSYEQYF. The CDR3 DNA is TGCGCCAGCAGCCAACCCTCGGCTAGCGGCTCCTACGAGCAGTACTTC.

This clonotype was detected once. The chain joins TRBV6-2 or TRBV6-3 to TRBJ1-2, with 9 nucleotides matching TRBD1. The CDR3 runs 15 residues. With 3 bases clipped from V and 4 bases from J, the junction kept 6 bases outside the gene matches. Germline CDR1 MNHEY, CDR2 SVGEGT. As DNA, the CDR3 is TGTGCCAGCAGTTATGGAGGGACAGGGACCTATGGCTACACCTTC. This encodes CASSYGGTGTYGYTF.

The J gene is TRBJ2-3, the V gene TRBV7-2, with D unresolved. The ends were cut back, 3 bases at V and 3 bases at J, with 7 bases in the middle. The CDR3 contains 13 residues. CDR1 is SGHTA, CDR2 FQGNSA, per germline. The CDR3 coding sequence is TGTGCCAGCAGCTTTATCACGACAGATACGCAGTATTTT. Translated: CASSFITTDTQYF.

The rearrangement links TRBV29-1 to TRBJ2-1, with 8 bases lining up with TRBD2. Per germline, CDR1 SQVTM and CDR2 ANQGSEA. This CDR3 has 13 amino acids. The V gene end was trimmed by 8 bases and the J gene end by 8 bases; junction bases not matched to a gene: 11. In DNA form, the CDR3 reads TGCAGCTCTAGGCGGGAGGTTTCCTATGAGCAGTTCTTC. It codes for CSSRREVSYEQFF.

The chain couples TRBV29-1 to TRBJ2-3, with TRBD2 as a possible D gene (5 bases). The CDR3 extends over 16 amino acids. With 0 bases removed from V and 0 bases from J, the gap between germline ends came to 13 bases. Germline V gene data show CDR1 as SQVTM and CDR2 as ANQGSEA. The CDR3 protein is CSVEDLGRRSTDTQYF. The CDR3 bases are TGCAGCGTTGAAGATCTGGGGAGAAGAAGCACAGATACGCAGTATTTT.

About this clonotype: One end of the junction fails to match germline, which may point to a read error. The chain is built from TRBV12-3 or TRBV12-4 and TRBJ1-1; D is possibly TRBD1 (5 bases). The CDR3 totals 13 residues. CDR3 sequence reads: CAGSSGRSTEAFF. Here the CDR3 DNA reads TGTGCCGGCAGCTCAGGGAGGAGCACTGAAGCTTTCTTT.

This clonotype was observed at least ten times. Being one base from a much bigger clone, this may be a read error. The V and J genes are TRBV4-3 and TRBJ1-2; D is possibly TRBD1 (5 bases). The germline CDR1 and CDR2 sequences are LGHNA and YSLEER. The length of the CDR3 is 13 residues. Trimming pared 5 bases from V and 4 bases from J, leaving 11 bases between. CDR3 in amino acids: CASSDSGTYGYTF. Written as DNA, the CDR3 is TGCGCCAGCAGCGATTCCGGGACCTATGGCTACACCTTC.

The V gene is TRBV7-8, the J gene TRBJ2-7; TRBD2 agrees at 9 bases. In germline, CDR1 is SGHVS, CDR2 FQNEAQ. V was clipped by 5 bases and J by 2 bases; unmatched bases: 4. There are 14 residues in the CDR3. Written as DNA, the CDR3 is TGTGCCAGCAGCCCCCTAGCGGGAACCTACGAGCAGTACTTC. It specifies CASSPLAGTYEQYF.

This clonotype is termed medium-sized. The V gene is TRBV19, the J gene TRBJ2-3, with TRBD2 as a possible D gene (6 bases). The V end lost 5 bases, the J end lost 6 bases, and 15 bases lay between the germline ends. The length of the CDR3 is 14 residues. CDR1 and CDR2 (germline): LNHDA, SQIVND (reference sequence). This CDR3 reads CASSDGDWGDTQYF. Here the CDR3 DNA reads TGTGCCAGTAGTGACGGGGACTGGGGGGATACGCAGTATTTT.

For this clonotype: Relative to the germline gene, one junction end is altered; a read error may explain this. The gene calls are TRBV20-1 and TRBJ2-3; no firm D call. The CDR3 runs 16 residues. CDR1 is DFQATT and CDR2 is SNEGSKA in the germline V gene (reference sequence). CDR3 bases: TGCAATGCTAGAGTCCTTGGCGCCGCACTCACAGATACGCAGTATTTT. This sequence encodes CNARVLGAALTDTQYF.

At least ten counts were recorded for this clonotype. The chain couples TRBV7-2 to TRBJ1-5; D is ambiguous. This CDR3 contains 15 residues. Looked up from germline, CDR1 is SGHTA and CDR2 is FQGNSA. Trimming took off 4 bases at V and 3 bases at J, with 13 bases between the two ends. The CDR3 here is CASSYSGQANQPQHF. Written as DNA, the CDR3 is TGTGCCAGCAGCTATAGTGGCCAGGCCAATCAGCCCCAGCATTTT.

Written as DNA, the CDR3 is TGTGCCAGCAGCGTAGCTACAGTAAACACTGAAGCTTTCTTT. Translated, it gives CASSVATVNTEAFF. This chain links TRBV9 with TRBJ1-1; D gene unclear. V gave up 0 bases and J gave up 2 bases, with 8 bases separating them. The CDR3 contains 14 residues. Germline lookup yields CDR1 SGDLS and CDR2 YYNGEE.

This clonotype was counted at least ten times. A much larger clone lies one base from this, so it may be a read error. This rearrangement joins TRBV7-9 to TRBJ2-7; D ambiguous. CDR3 size: 11 residues. Germline-derived CDR1 and CDR2 are SEHNR and FQNEAQ (reference sequence). The CDR3 DNA follows: TGTGCCGGCAGCCACGGATCCGAGCAGTACTTC. This gives the protein CAGSHGSEQYF.

To note about this clonotype: The junction does not match germline at one end; this may be a read error. This chain connects TRBV5-8 to TRBJ2-5; tentative D call: TRBD2 (5 bases). This CDR3 has 16 residues. Germline V lookup: CDR1 SGHTS, CDR2 YDEGEE. The CDR3 DNA sequence: TGTGCCACCTTCCGGGAACCGGCGGGCCTACAAGAGGCCCAGTACTTC. This gives the protein CATFREPAGLQEAQYF. The full variable domain, completed using reference TRBV5-8 and TRBJ2-5, is EAGVTQSPTHLIKTRGQQATLRCSPISGHTSVYWYQQALGLGLQFLLWYDEGEERNRGNFPPRFSGRQFPNYSSELNVNALELEDSALYLCATFREPAGLQEAQYFGPGTRLLVL.

The chain links TRBV11-2 to TRBJ2-5; 10 positions agree with TRBD2. CDR1 and CDR2 (germline): SGHAT, FQNNGV. V was pared by 0 bases and J by 9 bases, with 4 bases of the junction left unmatched. The CDR3 length is 14 residues. The CDR3 nucleotides are TGTGCCAGCAGCTTAGATCGGCTAGCGGGGGCCCAGTACTTC. Its translation: CASSLDRLAGAQYF.

This clonotype is classed as medium-sized. CDR3 in amino acids: CASSTPSGRGSSYEQYF. In DNA form, the CDR3 reads TGTGCCAGCAGCACCCCCTCGGGGCGGGGGAGCTCCTACGAGCAGTACTTC. The rearrangement joins TRBV7-2 to TRBJ2-7; 7 nucleotides agree with TRBD2. V lost 5 bases to trimming and J lost 0 bases; unmatched junction nucleotides: 13. The CDR3 is 17 residues long. Per the germline V gene, CDR1 is SGHTA and CDR2 is FQGNSA.

In its sample, this clonotype was seen many times. The rearrangement joins TRBV7-2 to TRBJ1-1; weak D call: TRBD1 (5 bases). CDR1 and CDR2 from the germline V gene are SGHTA and FQGNSA. The CDR3 has 15 residues. Between the trimmed V and J ends, which lost 5 bases and 2 bases, there was a span of 15 bases. The CDR3 loop reads CASSGNRLSNTEAFF. CDR3 nucleotide sequence: TGTGCCAGCAGCGGAAACAGGTTGTCTAACACTGAAGCTTTCTTT. Full variable domain (rest looked up from reference TRBV7-2 and TRBJ1-1): GAGVSQSPSNKVTEKGKDVELRCDPISGHTALYWYRQSLGQGLEFLIYFQGNSAPDKSGLPSDRFSAERTGGSVSTLTIQRTQQEDSAVYLCASSGNRLSNTEAFFGQGTRLTVV.

This clonotype was counted many times. With a much larger clone just one base away, this may be a read error. The chain carries TRBV5-4 and TRBJ2-3; 7 positions match TRBD2. Germline CDR1 reads SGHNT; CDR2 reads YYREEE (reference sequence). The CDR3 has 16 amino acids. V lost 2 bases to trimming and J lost 3 bases; unmatched junction nucleotides: 9. CDR3 loop: CASSFGTTVDTDTQYF. The DNA of the CDR3 is TGTGCCAGCAGCTTTGGGACTACCGTCGATACAGATACGCAGTATTTT. Drawing the rest from reference TRBV5-4 and TRBJ2-3, the complete variable domain is ETGVTQSPTHLIKTRGQQVTLRCSSQSGHNTVSWYQQALGQGPQFIFQYYREEENGRGNFPPRFSGLQFPNYSSELNVNALELDDSALYLCASSFGTTVDTDTQYFGPGTRLTVL.

Remarks on this clonotype: The junction shows a germline mismatch at one end, possibly a read error. The chain recombines TRBV7-7 with TRBJ2-3; D is possibly TRBD1 (5 bases). This CDR3 contains 14 residues. The germline CDR1 and CDR2 sequences are SSHAT and FNYEAQ (reference sequence). Here the CDR3 DNA reads TGTGCTAGCAGCTTAGGGGAATACGCAGATACGCAGTATTTT. Translating it yields CASSLGEYADTQYF.

This rearrangement joins TRBV11-2 to TRBJ2-3, with D tentatively TRBD1 (5 bases). The CDR3 has 15 residues. The germline V gene encodes CDR1 SGHAT and CDR2 FQNNGV. With 4 bases removed from V and 1 base from J, the gap between germline ends came to 12 bases. CDR3 loop: CASSSGLGGTDTQYF. The CDR3 DNA reads TGTGCCAGCAGCTCAGGTCTAGGGGGCACAGATACGCAGTATTTT.

This clonotype has ten or more counts. The CDR3 sequence is CASSQDRASSYNEQFF. The CDR3 coding sequence is TGCGCCAGCAGCCAAGATCGAGCGAGCTCCTACAATGAGCAGTTCTTC. V is TRBV4-3 and J is TRBJ2-1; D is undetermined. This CDR3 is built from 16 residues. Trimming left V 0 bases short and J 0 bases short, with 9 bases between. CDR1 LGHNA and CDR2 YSLEER come from the germline V gene.

This clonotype was found many times. The chain has TRBV18 and TRBJ2-7; D gene uncertain. V was pared by 0 bases and J by 2 bases, with 8 bases between. The length of the CDR3 is 14 residues. The germline CDR1 and CDR2 sequences are KGHSH and LQKENI. The CDR3 region is CASSPPSGTYEQYF. Written as DNA, the CDR3 is TGTGCCAGCTCACCACCGAGTGGGACCTACGAGCAGTACTTC.

This clonotype was counted at least ten times. V is TRBV28 and J is TRBJ2-7, with D perhaps matching TRBD1 (6 bases). The CDR3 runs 13 residues. V was trimmed by 6 bases and J by 0 bases, leaving 9 bases between them. Per the germline V gene, CDR1 is MDHEN and CDR2 is SYDVKM. Here the CDR3 reads CASRQGGSYEQYF. CDR3 DNA: TGTGCCAGCAGACAAGGGGGCTCCTACGAGCAGTACTTC.

This chain connects TRBV5-6 to TRBJ1-2; TRBD1 aligns across 10 bases. Germline V gene sequence: CDR1 SGHDT, CDR2 YYEEEE. The CDR3 spans 17 residues. V lost 0 bases, J lost 5 bases, and 10 bases stayed unmatched. The CDR3 DNA reads TGTGCCAGCAGCTTGGCCCTGGGACAGGGGAGGGGATATGGCTACACCTTC. This sequence encodes CASSLALGQGRGYGYTF.